Listed below are T cell receptor beta chains from one sample, sequenced in a study of blood T cells in healthy people across ages. TCRdb reprocessed the 5' RACE reads via MiXCR and lists one record per CDR3 protein. The sample holds hundreds of thousands of distinct CDR3 sequences, approximately 48% seen once. The sequenced material came from blood. These receptors all stem from a man aged 55-75 years in good health. Each CDR3 is given with its conserved first and last residue. D genes are given only for firm matches. The size of a clone is reported for some rows only, either as once, few or many, or as a class for expanded clones.

d_call clone_size j_call v_call cdr3_aa cdr3_nt
TRBD2 few TRBJ2-3 TRBV29-1 CSVEVEDRGGTQYF TGCAGCGTTGAAGTGGAGGACCGGGGGGGGACGCAGTATTTT
. . TRBJ2-5 TRBV15 CATSRDLGETQYF TGTGCCACCAGCAGAGATCTGGGAGAGACCCAGTACTTC
. . TRBJ1-2 TRBV20-1 CSARAGVYKFDTF TGCAGTGCTAGAGCAGGGGTGTATAAGTTCGACACCTTC
TRBD1 few TRBJ1-3 TRBV11-2 CASYPGQGNTIYF TGTGCCAGCTACCCGGGACAGGGGAACACCATATATTTT
TRBD1 . TRBJ2-7 TRBV5-1 CASSLPRQGSEQYF TGCGCCAGCAGCTTGCCGAGACAGGGATCCGAGCAGTACTTC
. . TRBJ1-2 TRBV25-1 CASSAPGTLYTF TGTGCCAGCAGTGCACCCGGGACACTGTACACCTTC
TRBD2 few TRBJ2-7 TRBV6-6 CASSYSGLAGVYNEQYF TGTGCCAGCAGTTACTCGGGACTAGCGGGGGTCTACAATGAGCAGTACTTC
. . TRBJ1-1 TRBV4-3 CASSQEGQRNTEAFF TGCGCCAGCAGCCAAGAGGGCCAGAGGAACACTGAAGCTTTCTTT
TRBD1 . TRBJ1-6 TRBV2 CASVPPPGTDNSPLHF TGTGCCAGCGTGCCCCCTCCTGGGACAGATAATTCACCCCTCCACTTT
TRBD2 . TRBJ2-1 TRBV14 CASSQVMLAGPRNEQFF TGTGCCAGCAGCCAAGTTATGCTAGCGGGGCCTCGTAATGAGCAGTTCTTC
TRBD2 few TRBJ2-7 TRBV7-9 CASSPGLATYEQYF TGTGCCAGCAGCCCAGGACTAGCGACCTACGAGCAGTACTTC
TRBD1 . TRBJ2-1 TRBV7-2 CASSLAGGQGSNEQFF TGTGCCAGCAGCTTAGCGGGAGGACAGGGGAGCAATGAGCAGTTCTTC
TRBD2 few TRBJ2-1 TRBV20-1 CSAPGLAADEQFF TGCAGTGCTCCGGGACTAGCGGCGGATGAGCAGTTCTTC
TRBD2 . TRBJ2-3 TRBV2 CASSGTSGGPSQYF TGTGCCAGCAGTGGAACTAGCGGGGGGCCCTCACAGTATTTT
. . TRBJ2-7 TRBV20-1 CSARVPRAPYEQYF TGCAGTGCTAGAGTCCCCCGGGCCCCCTACGAGCAGTACTTC
TRBD2 few TRBJ2-1 TRBV11-1 CASSLAWGLAGVYNEQFF TGTGCCAGCAGCTTAGCCTGGGGCCTAGCGGGGGTATACAATGAGCAGTTCTTC
. few TRBJ2-7 TRBV6-2/TRBV6-3 CASSYGQLNYEQYF TGTGCCAGCAGTTACGGGCAGCTAAACTACGAGCAGTACTTC
TRBD1 . TRBJ2-5 TRBV27 CASSPGTAVQETQYF TGTGCCAGCAGCCCCGGGACAGCAGTCCAAGAGACCCAGTACTTC